Listed below are T cell receptor beta chains from one sample, sequenced in a study of blood T cell repertoires in COVID-19. The method was immunoSEQ multiplex PCR; TCRdb's version includes in-frame clones alone and lacks a portion of them. The data contain under 200,000 clones, more than 65% of them singletons. What was sequenced was PBMCs or T cells enriched from blood (not recorded which). These receptors were collected from a man in his fifties or sixties who had recovered from COVID-19. The CDR3 runs from the conserved cysteine through the conserved F or W. A D gene is named only where the DNA matches it firmly. Expanded clones get a size class; other rows say once, few or many, or leave the size out.

V gene	clone size	D gene	J gene	CDR3 protein	CDR3 DNA
TRBV9	.	.	TRBJ2-7	CASSAEDSYEQYF	TGTGCCAGCAGCGCAGAGGACAGTTACGAGCAGTACTTC
TRBV14	.	.	TRBJ1-2	CASAGFNYGYTF	TGTGCGTCCGCGGGGTTTAACTATGGCTACACCTTC
TRBV3-1/TRBV3-2	.	TRBD2	TRBJ2-2	CASSQLGLAGGTGELFF	TGTGCCAGCAGCCAACTAGGACTAGCGGGAGGGACCGGGGAGCTGTTTTTT
TRBV19	.	.	TRBJ2-3	CASSWQKIDTQYF	TGTGCCAGTAGCTGGCAGAAGATAGATACGCAGTATTTT
TRBV5-6	.	.	TRBJ1-3	CASSLARQGPPIYF	TGTGCCAGCAGCTTGGCCCGCCAGGGTCCCCCCATATATTTT
TRBV6-4	.	.	TRBJ2-3	CASRRDKRTDTQYF	TGTGCCAGCAGGAGGGATAAACGCACAGATACGCAGTATTTT
TRBV6-5	.	TRBD1	TRBJ1-5	CASRGTATQPQHF	TGTGCCAGCAGAGGGACAGCGACCCAGCCCCAGCATTTT
TRBV14	.	.	TRBJ2-1	CASSQGLHLSYNEQFF	TGTGCCAGCAGCCAAGGACTGCACCTATCCTACAATGAGCAGTTCTTC
TRBV10-3	.	TRBD1	TRBJ1-3	CAIRTGVPSMSGNTIYF	TGTGCCATCAGAACAGGGGTTCCCTCAATGTCTGGAAACACCATATATTTT
TRBV28	.	.	TRBJ1-2	CAIKQGAMGGGYTF	TGTGCCATCAAACAGGGCGCCATGGGTGGTGGCTACACCTTC
TRBV7-9	.	.	TRBJ2-5	CASSLGLNQETQYF	TGTGCCAGCAGCTTAGGACTTAACCAAGAGACCCAGTACTTC
TRBV5-1	.	.	TRBJ1-1	CASSLMEGAGRTEAFF	TGCGCCAGCAGCTTGATGGAAGGGGCAGGGCGGACTGAAGCTTTCTTT
TRBV30	.	.	TRBJ2-7	CAWSRGRDEQYF	TGTGCCTGGAGTAGGGGCAGAGACGAGCAGTACTTC
TRBV2	.	.	TRBJ1-6	CASSEGVSGSPLHF	TGTGCCAGCAGTGAAGGAGTTTCGGGTTCACCCCTCCACTTT
TRBV9	few	TRBD2	TRBJ2-1	CASSQSGGASEQFF	TGTGCCAGCAGCCAGAGCGGGGGGGCCTCTGAGCAGTTCTTC
TRBV12-3/TRBV12-4	few	.	TRBJ1-2	CASSPRTYGYTF	TGTGCCAGCAGCCCACGGACTTATGGCTACACCTTC
TRBV5-1	.	TRBD1	TRBJ1-2	CASSLGTGGNGYTF	TGCGCCAGCAGCCTGGGGACAGGGGGCAATGGCTACACCTTC
TRBV7-9	.	TRBD2	TRBJ2-1	CASSSGLAGGRNNEQFF	TGTGCCAGCAGCTCGGGACTAGCGGGGGGGCGTAACAATGAGCAGTTCTTC
TRBV6-5	once	.	TRBJ1-1	CASRDSWPNTEAFF	TGTGCCAGCAGGGACAGTTGGCCGAACACTGAAGCTTTCTTT
TRBV28	.	TRBD1	TRBJ2-7	CASSGTGGNYEQYF	TGTGCCAGCAGCGGGACAGGGGGTAACTACGAGCAGTACTTC
TRBV20-1	.	TRBD2	TRBJ2-3	CSASRLAVRADTQYF	TGCAGTGCTAGTAGGCTAGCGGTTCGGGCAGATACGCAGTATTTT
TRBV11-2	once	.	TRBJ1-5	CASSLDGSRNQPQHF	TGTGCCAGCAGCTTAGACGGGTCACGAAATCAGCCCCAGCATTTT
TRBV12-5	.	.	TRBJ1-2	CASGLGGGYTF	TGTGCTAGTGGTTTAGGGGGTGGCTACACCTTC
TRBV3-1/TRBV3-2	.	.	TRBJ2-1	CASSSRTLPGDYNEQFF	TGTGCCAGCAGCTCGAGGACCCTGCCGGGGGACTACAATGAGCAGTTCTTC
TRBV19	few	.	TRBJ2-3	CASAPKGDTDTQYF	TGTGCCAGTGCCCCAAAGGGGGACACAGATACGCAGTATTTT
TRBV18	.	TRBD1	TRBJ1-1	CASSPLGQGEAFF	TGTGCCAGCTCACCCCTGGGACAGGGGGAGGCTTTCTTT
TRBV7-3	.	.	TRBJ1-2	CASSLQPGKYGYTF	TGTGCCAGCAGCTTACAACCAGGGAAATATGGCTACACCTTC
TRBV6-1	.	.	TRBJ2-2	CASSEYDSYTGELFF	TGTGCCAGCAGTGAATACGACAGCTACACCGGGGAGCTGTTTTTT
TRBV13	.	.	TRBJ1-3	CASSFARDSAGNTIYF	TGTGCCAGCAGCTTCGCTCGTGACAGCGCTGGAAACACCATATATTTT
TRBV2	.	.	TRBJ2-6	CASSVEVGANVLTF	TGTGCCAGCAGTGTGGAGGTGGGGGCCAACGTCCTGACTTTC
TRBV25-1	.	.	TRBJ1-2	CASSFGSAYGYTF	TGTGCCAGTTCATTCGGGTCGGCCTATGGCTACACCTTC
TRBV24-1	.	TRBD1	TRBJ2-1	CATSDTRDRGLEQFF	TGTGCCACCAGTGATACCCGGGACAGGGGGCTTGAGCAGTTCTTC
TRBV6-5	.	.	TRBJ1-5	CASSRDSRYQPQHF	TGTGCCAGCAGTCGGGACTCTCGGTATCAGCCCCAGCATTTT
TRBV19	.	.	TRBJ2-3	CASSGRGTDTQYF	TGTGCCAGTAGCGGGAGAGGGACAGATACGCAGTATTTT
TRBV19	once	.	TRBJ1-5	CASSPGEGGTNQPQHF	TGTGCCAGTAGTCCAGGGGAGGGGGGAACTAATCAGCCCCAGCATTTT
TRBV28	.	TRBD1	TRBJ1-5	CASRKQGARGQPQHF	TGTGCCAGCAGGAAACAGGGGGCTCGGGGTCAGCCCCAGCATTTT
TRBV21-1	.	.	TRBJ2-1	CASSITIHTGGEYNEQFF	TGTGCCAGCAGCATCACAATCCACACAGGGGGCGAGTACAATGAGCAGTTCTTC
TRBV6-5	.	TRBD2	TRBJ2-2	CASRVGEGRTGELFF	TGTGCCAGCAGGGTGGGGGAGGGGCGGACCGGGGAGCTGTTTTTT
TRBV5-4	.	.	TRBJ1-2	CASSQQAGGYTF	TGTGCCAGCAGCCAACAGGCGGGGGGCTACACCTTC
TRBV7-6	.	TRBD2	TRBJ2-2	CASSLGASGVNTGELFF	TGTGCCAGCAGCTTAGGAGCTAGCGGGGTGAACACCGGGGAGCTGTTTTTT
TRBV5-4	.	.	TRBJ1-2	CASSSGGGDPYGYTF	TGTGCCAGCAGTTCGGGAGGAGGGGACCCGTATGGCTACACCTTC
TRBV28	once	.	TRBJ2-4	CASSRDRQGAKNIQYF	TGTGCCAGCAGCCGTGACAGACAAGGCGCCAAAAACATTCAGTACTTC
TRBV6-5	.	.	TRBJ2-7	CASRPVRGNYEQYF	TGTGCCAGCAGACCCGTCCGGGGAAACTACGAGCAGTACTTC
TRBV30	.	.	TRBJ1-6	CAWKDSANSPLHF	TGTGCCTGGAAGGACAGCGCTAATTCACCCCTCCACTTT
TRBV2	.	TRBD1	TRBJ2-1	CASSRDRASYNEQFF	TGTGCCAGCAGCCGGGACAGGGCTTCCTACAATGAGCAGTTCTTC
TRBV2	.	TRBD1	TRBJ2-5	CASQQGAEETQYF	TGTGCCAGCCAACAGGGGGCCGAAGAGACCCAGTACTTC
TRBV19	.	.	TRBJ1-1	CASKDTNTEAFF	TGTGCCAGTAAGGACACTAACACTGAAGCTTTCTTT
TRBV5-1	few	TRBD1	TRBJ1-1	CASSAGGSTEAFF	TGCGCCAGCAGTGCAGGGGGTAGCACTGAAGCTTTCTTT
TRBV7-9	many	.	TRBJ1-3	CASSSPSSGNTIYF	TGTGCCAGCAGCTCACCTAGCTCTGGAAACACCATATATTTT
TRBV7-9	.	.	TRBJ2-7	CASSLGWGGYEQYF	TGTGCCAGCAGCTTAGGATGGGGAGGCTACGAGCAGTACTTC
TRBV2	few	.	TRBJ1-2	CASSEAVAYGYTF	TGTGCCAGCAGTGAAGCAGTAGCCTATGGCTACACCTTC
TRBV2	.	.	TRBJ2-2	CASSLTGSLFF	TGTGCCAGCAGTCTCACAGGATCGCTGTTTTTT
TRBV2	.	.	TRBJ1-5	CASSEGLAFLNQPQHF	TGTGCCAGCAGTGAAGGTTTAGCTTTCCTCAATCAGCCCCAGCATTTT